The 24 T cell receptor beta chains reported below all come from one sample, sequenced in a study of OX40 agonist ivuxolimab in advanced cancers. Preparation of the library involved the immunoSEQ multiplex PCR assay. Drawn from immuneACCESS, this table holds only the in-frame rearrangements with V and J called that TCRdb kept. Clones are partly lost; checked studies trace under half to an unresolved V gene and leave the rest unexplained. The sample data list around 34,000 clones, and 79% of these were observed just once. About 15% of the sample is taken by the ten largest. The material was CD4+ or CD8+ T cells sorted from blood, obtained in a trial of the OX40 agonist ivuxolimab. These TCRs come from an adult with an advanced solid tumor such as melanoma, head and neck, liver or kidney cancer.

Comments on this clone: One junction end disagrees with the germline gene, perhaps due to a read error. The chain carries TRBV7-9 and TRBJ1-1; D gene unclear. CDR1 and CDR2 (germline): SEHNR, FQNEAQ (reference sequence). This CDR3 contains 13 residues. CDR3 residues: CASTLGRNTEAFF. In DNA form, the CDR3 reads TGTGCCAGCACCTTAGGTAGGAACACTGAAGCTTTCTTT.

The V and J genes are TRBV5-1 and TRBJ2-1, with D unclear. V lost 0 bases to trimming and J lost 0 bases, with 10 bases between them. CDR3 length equals 16 residues. CDR1 is SGHRS, CDR2 YFSETQ, per germline. The CDR3 region is CASSLGVVYSYNEQFF. The CDR3 DNA reads TGCGCCAGCAGCTTGGGAGTGGTCTACTCCTACAATGAGCAGTTCTTC.

As to this clone: Other DNA variants within this sample encode the same CDR3. The chain combines TRBV20-1 with TRBJ2-5, with 7 bases identical to TRBD1. Germline V gene sequence: CDR1 DFQATT, CDR2 SNEGSKA (reference sequence). The J segment lost 2 bases and the V segment lost 6 bases, leaving 0 bases of the junction unmatched. The CDR3 sequence is 11 residues long. CDR3 in amino acids: CSAGQQETQYF. In DNA form, the CDR3 reads TGCAGTGCGGGACAGCAAGAGACCCAGTACTTC.

V usage is TRBV27 and J usage is TRBJ2-5; D assignment may be TRBD1 or TRBD2 (5 bases each). The ends were cut back, 6 bases at V and 1 base at J, with 12 bases in the middle. Germline assignment: CDR1 MNHEY and CDR2 SMNVEV (reference sequence). The CDR3 has 14 amino acids. CDR3 protein: CASRLIGTQETQYF. The CDR3 nucleotides are TGTGCCAGCAGACTAATAGGGACCCAAGAGACCCAGTACTTC.

The V call is TRBV9, the J call TRBJ2-1, with D maybe TRBD2 (6 bases). From germline, CDR1 is SGDLS and CDR2 YYNGEE. Deletions cut 4 bases from V and 8 bases from J, with 22 bases between. This CDR3 region has 16 residues. The CDR3 coding sequence is TGTGCCAGCAGCCCTCAAGCGGGCTCCGTTGGGCATGAGCAGTTCTTC. Translated: CASSPQAGSVGHEQFF.

The DNA of the CDR3 is TGTGCCAGCAGTTCACAGGGGATCGAGATCAATGAGCAGTTCTTC. Its translation: CASSSQGIEINEQFF. The chain combines TRBV28 with TRBJ2-1, with 7 bases lining up with TRBD1. CDR1 and CDR2 from the germline V gene are MDHEN and SYDVKM. The ends lost 4 bases at V and 6 bases at J; junction bases unmatched: 9. The CDR3 extends over 15 amino acids.

The chain joins TRBV7-9 to TRBJ1-1; the D is unclear. Trimming took 2 bases from V and 3 from J, leaving 7 bases between them. The CDR3 contains 13 residues. Germline V gene lookup returns CDR1 SEHNR and CDR2 FQNEAQ (reference sequence). The CDR3 nucleotides read TGTGCCAGCAGCTTACAGCGGGACACTGAAGCTTTCTTT. This sequence encodes CASSLQRDTEAFF.

This clone was counted a few times. The V call is TRBV5-4, the J call TRBJ2-3, with 14 bases fitting TRBD2. Germline V gives CDR1 SGHNT, CDR2 YYREEE (reference sequence). The CDR3 has 18 amino acids. The trim removed 3 bases at V and 0 bases at J, leaving 6 bases unmatched. This CDR3 reads CASSWGTSGSSSTDTQYF. The CDR3 bases are TGTGCCAGCAGCTGGGGGACTAGCGGGAGCAGTAGCACAGATACGCAGTATTTT.

This chain connects TRBV28 to TRBJ1-4; D possibly corresponds to TRBD1 (6 bases). The V gene lost 4 bases and the J gene lost 8 bases, with 20 bases spanning the gap. In germline, CDR1 is MDHEN, CDR2 SYDVKM. The CDR3 covers 16 residues. CDR3 DNA: TGTGCCAGCAGTTCCGTGGCCCGGGGGCAGGAAGAAAAACTGTTTTTT. Amino acids: CASSSVARGQEEKLFF.

The chain has TRBV30 and TRBJ1-1, with 8 bases identical to TRBD1. CDR3 size: 13 residues. The V and J ends lost 7 bases and 2 bases, in that order; junction bases with no gene match: 6. Germline loops: CDR1 GTSNPN, CDR2 SVGIG (reference sequence). As DNA, the CDR3 is TGTGCCTCCACGGACAGGGAAAACACTGAAGCTTTCTTT. This translates into CASTDRENTEAFF.

This chain uses TRBV6-6 with TRBJ1-6, with D unresolved. The germline V gene encodes CDR1 MNHNY and CDR2 SVGAGI (reference sequence). The CDR3 contains 13 residues. Trimming took off 6 bases at V and 4 bases at J, with 7 bases between the two ends. This CDR3 reads CASREGYNSPLHF. The CDR3 DNA reads TGTGCCAGCAGGGAGGGATATAATTCACCCCTCCACTTT.

V and J are TRBV28 and TRBJ1-5; D call uncertain. V shed 2 bases and J shed 0 bases, with 11 bases lying between them. Germline V gene sequence: CDR1 MDHEN, CDR2 SYDVKM. The CDR3 is made up of 16 amino acids. CDR3 region: CASSLVAAVSNQPQHF. CDR3 bases: TGTGCCAGCAGTTTAGTGGCCGCGGTTAGCAATCAGCCCCAGCATTTT. The full variable domain, completed using reference TRBV28 and TRBJ1-5, is DVKVTQSSRYLVKRTGEKVFLECVQDMDHENMFWYRQDPGLGLRLIYFSYDVKMKEKGDIPEGYSVSREKKERFSLILESASTNQTSMYLCASSLVAAVSNQPQHFGDGTRLSIL.

Only a few counts were recorded for this clone. This chain uses TRBV7-6 with TRBJ2-7; 7 positions agree with TRBD2. This CDR3 contains 12 residues. The trim removed 5 bases at V and 3 bases at J, leaving 1 base unmatched. CDR1 SGHVS and CDR2 FNYEAQ come from the germline V gene. This CDR3 is CASSPGGYEQYF. The CDR3 nucleotides read TGTGCCAGCAGCCCGGGGGGCTACGAGCAGTACTTC.

The J gene is TRBJ2-2, the V gene TRBV2; TRBD1 matches at 8 bases. V lost 0 bases to trimming and J lost 1 base; unmatched junction nucleotides: 13. Germline CDR1 and CDR2: SNHLY and FYNNEI. This CDR3 spans 20 amino acids. Here the CDR3 reads CASSEAALDRERMNTGELFF. The CDR3 DNA is TGTGCCAGCAGTGAAGCGGCGTTGGACAGGGAAAGAATGAACACCGGGGAGCTGTTTTTT.

The V call is TRBV6-6, the J call TRBJ1-4; 7 bases line up with TRBD1. Trimming took 2 bases from V and 8 from J; bases not matched to a gene: 8. Germline V gene lookup returns CDR1 MNHNY and CDR2 SVGAGI (reference sequence). CDR3 length: 15 residues. CDR3 protein: CASSYLGQNREKLFF. CDR3 in DNA: TGTGCCAGCAGTTACCTGGGACAGAATCGGGAAAAACTGTTTTTT.

This clone was detected only once. This chain joins TRBV7-3 and TRBJ1-3; D might be TRBD1 (6 bases). Germline V CDR1 and CDR2: SGHTA, FQGTGA. V shed 6 bases and J shed 7 bases, with 19 bases lying between them. This CDR3 is built from 15 residues. The CDR3 DNA is TGTGCCAGCAGTTTAGACGGGGGCCCGGCGAACACCATATATTTT. Translation gives CASSLDGGPANTIYF.

The chain's CDR3 is CASSPRAGTHNSPLHF. As DNA, the CDR3 is TGTGCCAGCAGCCCGCGGGCAGGGACCCATAATTCACCCCTCCACTTT. J is TRBJ1-6 and V is TRBV5-4, with a possible D match to TRBD1 (5 bases). Germline V lookup: CDR1 SGHNT, CDR2 YYREEE (reference sequence). This CDR3 has 16 residues. Trimming shortened V by 4 bases and J by 5 bases, and 16 bases separated the two germline ends.

This clone was observed a single time. The rearrangement joins TRBV6-6 to TRBJ2-1; no reliable D call. V was clipped by 7 bases and J by 7 bases, with 14 bases between them. Per germline, CDR1 MNHNY and CDR2 SVGAGI (reference sequence). CDR3 size: 13 residues. The CDR3: CASNLNSRNEQFF. The CDR3 DNA reads TGTGCCAGCAACCTAAACAGTCGGAATGAGCAGTTCTTC.

This clone was recorded once. The CDR3 DNA is TGCGCCAGCAGCCTACCGGGACAGGGGGGAGATACGCAGTATTTT. This encodes CASSLPGQGGDTQYF. The V call is TRBV5-1, the J call TRBJ2-3; 11 bases fit TRBD1. With 4 bases clipped from V and 5 bases from J, the junction kept 6 bases outside the gene matches. The CDR3 extends over 15 amino acids. Germline CDR1 and CDR2: SGHRS and YFSETQ.

The gene calls are TRBV5-4 and TRBJ1-2; TRBD1 matches at 9 bases. This CDR3 has 14 amino acids. Germline CDR1 is SGHNT and CDR2 is YYREEE (reference sequence). Trimming removed 0 bases from V and 6 bases from J; junction bases left unmatched: 3. The CDR3: CASSLDRGRNGYTF. CDR3 nucleotides: TGTGCCAGCAGCTTGGACAGGGGGCGTAATGGCTACACCTTC.

The chain has TRBV5-1 and TRBJ2-7; 7 positions match TRBD2. Trimming removed 4 bases from V and 0 bases from J; junction bases left unmatched: 7. Germline loops: CDR1 SGHRS, CDR2 YFSETQ. The CDR3 contains 15 residues. CDR3 protein: CASSPTRGTSYEQYF. The CDR3 DNA follows: TGCGCCAGCAGCCCCACGCGGGGGACCTCCTACGAGCAGTACTTC.

The chain employs TRBV30 and TRBJ2-7, with 8 bases fitting TRBD1. Germline CDR1 reads GTSNPN; CDR2 reads SVGIG (reference sequence). V gave up 4 bases and J gave up 2 bases; unmatched junction bases: 4. The CDR3 covers 13 residues. The CDR3 coding sequence is TGTGCCTGGAACCGGGACAGGACCTACGAGCAGTACTTC. Protein sequence: CAWNRDRTYEQYF.

This chain uses TRBV28 with TRBJ1-5; D is possibly TRBD1 (5 bases). The germline V gene encodes CDR1 MDHEN and CDR2 SYDVKM. The CDR3 runs to 14 residues. V was clipped by 2 bases and J by 5 bases, with 10 bases between them. CDR3 DNA sequence: TGTGCCAGCAGTTTAGTTTCGGGGGATCAGCCCCAGCATTTT. Protein product: CASSLVSGDQPQHF.

CDR3 protein: CASSGGTGPLRQYF. CDR3 coding DNA: TGCGCCAGCAGTGGTGGGACGGGCCCCCTAAGGCAGTACTTC. The chain has TRBV10-2 and TRBJ2-5, with D perhaps being TRBD1 or TRBD2 (5 bases each). Per the germline V gene, CDR1 is WSHSY and CDR2 is SAAADI. The CDR3 covers 14 residues. Trimming removed 4 bases from V and 11 bases from J, with 20 bases in between.